One and the same sample provided the 25 T cell receptor beta chains below, sequenced in a study of CD8 T cell repertoires and HIV-1 epitope variants (dated by TCRdb to about 2020). The library was obtained by the immunoSEQ multiplex PCR assay. Entries here come from immuneACCESS through TCRdb and include only in-frame sequences with V and J called. Some clones fail to appear in such tables; in the studies checked, an unresolved V gene covers under half of the shortfall, and the cause of the remainder is unknown. The sample table holds about 5,600 clones, of which 65% to 80% were seen once. The biggest ten clones account for 40% to 50% of the sample. The antigens of these receptors remain unknown. The sample was cultured CD8+ T cells derived from PBMCs. The receptors shown here come from a male donor with HIV.

This chain uses TRBV4-3 with TRBJ2-1, with 13 bases identical to TRBD2. The V gene's germline CDR1 is LGHNA and CDR2 YSLEER. The CDR3 extends over 18 amino acids. With V trimmed by 4 bases and J by 0 bases, 6 bases remained unmatched. The CDR3 loop is CASSLGLAGESSYNEQFF. CDR3 DNA sequence: TGCGCCAGCAGCCTAGGACTAGCGGGGGAGAGCTCCTACAATGAGCAGTTCTTC.

The gene calls are TRBV14 and TRBJ2-3; weak D call: TRBD2 (6 bases). V dropped 5 bases and J dropped 4 bases, with 10 bases sitting between them. The germline V gene encodes CDR1 SGHDN and CDR2 FVKESK. There are 13 residues in the CDR3. Here the CDR3 reads CASSGGGADTQYF. DNA for the CDR3: TGTGCCAGCAGCGGGGGAGGCGCAGATACGCAGTATTTT.

The rearrangement joins TRBV12-5 to TRBJ2-3, with 8 bases fitting TRBD1. With 2 bases clipped from V and 1 base from J, the junction kept 11 bases outside the gene matches. Germline CDR1 is LGHNT and CDR2 is FRNRAP. The CDR3 runs to 18 residues. In DNA form, the CDR3 reads TGTGCTAGTGGTTTGCAGACAGGGGAAGTTTTGGGCACAGATACGCAGTATTTT. This gives the protein CASGLQTGEVLGTDTQYF.

V usage is TRBV5-1 and J usage is TRBJ2-2; D unclear. V was cut by 4 bases and J by 3 bases, with 10 bases left in between. The CDR3 length is 14 residues. Germline V gene data show CDR1 as SGHRS and CDR2 as YFSETQ. The CDR3 sequence is CASSIQPDTGELFF. The CDR3 bases are TGCGCCAGCAGCATTCAGCCGGACACCGGGGAGCTGTTTTTT.

The gene calls are TRBV5-1 and TRBJ2-3; D unresolved. The CDR3 length is 13 residues. CDR1 and CDR2 (germline): SGHRS, YFSETQ. The ends were cut back, 5 bases at V and 0 bases at J, with 7 bases in the middle. CDR3 DNA sequence: TGCGCCAGCAGAGTCTCCAGCACAGATACGCAGTATTTT. Its translation: CASRVSSTDTQYF.

The chain has TRBV6-6 and TRBJ2-7; D call uncertain. The CDR3 contains 15 residues. Germline V CDR1 and CDR2: MNHNY, SVGAGI (reference sequence). V shed 5 bases and J shed 0 bases, with 14 bases lying between them. The CDR3 loop reads CASSPPEKASYEQYF. CDR3 coding DNA: TGTGCCAGCAGTCCCCCCGAGAAGGCCTCCTACGAGCAGTACTTC.

The chain employs TRBV5-6 and TRBJ1-1; D gene unclear. V was clipped by 0 bases and J by 4 bases, with 10 bases between them. CDR1 SGHDT and CDR2 YYEEEE come from the germline V gene. The CDR3 contains 14 residues. The CDR3 region is CASSLVEEGTEAFF. Here the CDR3 DNA reads TGTGCCAGCAGCTTGGTGGAGGAGGGCACTGAAGCTTTCTTT.

This chain joins TRBV5-4 and TRBJ2-1; D not certain. From germline, CDR1 is SGHNT and CDR2 YYREEE (reference sequence). This CDR3 is built from 13 residues. The ends were cut back, 0 bases at V and 4 bases at J, with 5 bases in the middle. The CDR3 loop reads CASSLVGYNEQFF. The CDR3 DNA sequence: TGTGCCAGCAGCTTGGTTGGGTACAATGAGCAGTTCTTC.

The chain is built from TRBV15 and TRBJ2-3, with TRBD2 identical over 13 bases. Trimming at V came to 5 bases and at J to 0 bases, leaving 5 bases not matched to a gene. Germline values: CDR1 LNHNV, CDR2 YYDKDF (reference sequence). The CDR3 contains 17 residues. CDR3 sequence: CATSSRGLAGSTDTQYF. For the CDR3, the DNA is TGTGCCACCAGCTCCAGGGGACTAGCGGGGAGCACAGATACGCAGTATTTT. Combining the CDR3 with reference TRBV15 and TRBJ2-3 gives the whole variable domain DAMVIQNPRYQVTQFGKPVTLSCSQTLNHNVMYWYQQKSSQAPKLLFHYYDKDFNNEADTPDNFQSRRPNTSFCFLDIRSPGLGDTAMYLCATSSRGLAGSTDTQYFGPGTRLTVL.

CDR3 in DNA: TGTGCCAGCAGCCCGTCACTTTTTGGTAGCGGGAAAGGGAATACGCAGTATTTT. It translates to CASSPSLFGSGKGNTQYF. The chain carries TRBV14 and TRBJ2-3, with TRBD2 matching over 8 bases. The CDR3 sequence is 18 residues long. Germline loops: CDR1 SGHDN, CDR2 FVKESK. Trimming cost V 4 bases and J 7 bases; bases outside gene matches: 19. Using reference TRBV14 and TRBJ2-3 for the parts outside the CDR3, the full variable domain is EAGVTQFPSHSVIEKGQTVTLRCDPISGHDNLYWYRRVMGKEIKFLLHFVKESKQDESGMPNNRFLAERTGGTYSTLKVQPAELEDSGVYFCASSPSLFGSGKGNTQYFGPGTRLTVL.

J is TRBJ2-3 and V is TRBV28; TRBD1 is a possible D gene (5 bases). V lost 3 bases and J lost 2, with 9 bases in between. The CDR3 length is 14 residues. Germline V gene data show CDR1 as MDHEN and CDR2 as SYDVKM. The CDR3: CASSLIGDTDTQYF. For the CDR3, the DNA is TGTGCCAGCAGTTTGATAGGGGACACAGATACGCAGTATTTT.

V usage is TRBV25-1 and J usage is TRBJ1-1; 10 nucleotides match TRBD1. The CDR3 loop spans 17 amino acids. Trimming at V came to 5 bases and at J to 4 bases, leaving 13 bases not matched to a gene. The germline V gene encodes CDR1 MGHDK and CDR2 SYGVNS. In DNA form, the CDR3 reads TGTGCCAGCAGTTCCCCCGGGACAGGGGTGATTTCCACTGAAGCTTTCTTT. It encodes CASSSPGTGVISTEAFF.

By sample share, this clone is medium-sized. The chain links TRBV27 to TRBJ1-1, with D maybe TRBD1 (5 bases). The V gene lost 2 bases and the J gene lost 5 bases, with 9 bases spanning the gap. CDR1 and CDR2 from the germline V gene are MNHEY and SMNVEV (reference sequence). The CDR3 has 13 residues. CDR3 loop: CASSLGGGTEAFF. CDR3 bases: TGTGCCAGCAGTTTAGGGGGAGGGACTGAAGCTTTCTTT.

This clone occurred a few times. The gene calls are TRBV10-3 and TRBJ2-5, with 10 bases aligning to TRBD2. This CDR3 is built from 15 residues. V lost 3 bases to trimming and J lost 1 base; unmatched junction nucleotides: 2. Germline V gene data show CDR1 as ENHRY and CDR2 as SYGVKD. CDR3 sequence (DNA): TGTGCCATCAGTGACCCTAGCGGGGGCCAAGAGACCCAGTACTTC. Protein sequence: CAISDPSGGQETQYF.

The chain couples TRBV5-1 to TRBJ2-1, with 14 bases matching TRBD2. The length of the CDR3 is 17 residues. The V gene's germline CDR1 is SGHRS and CDR2 YFSETQ. Trimming at V came to 4 bases and at J to 0 bases, leaving 3 bases not matched to a gene. CDR3 coding DNA: TGCGCCAGCAGCCCGACTAGCGGGAGGGCCTCCTACAATGAGCAGTTCTTC. Amino acid sequence: CASSPTSGRASYNEQFF.

This clone was recorded a few times. The CDR3 spells CASSFAEYEQYF. The CDR3 bases are TGTGCCAGCAGCTTCGCCGAGTACGAGCAGTACTTC. V usage is TRBV5-6 and J usage is TRBJ2-7; D remains unclear. Germline V gene data show CDR1 as SGHDT and CDR2 as YYEEEE. Trimming removed 2 bases from V and 4 bases from J, with 7 bases in between. This CDR3 is 12 amino acids long.

By sample share, this clone is medium-sized (0.01 to 0.1%). The genes are TRBV19 and TRBJ2-7; D gene unclear. With 4 bases removed from V and 4 bases from J, the gap between germline ends came to 11 bases. The CDR3 contains 13 residues. In germline, CDR1 is LNHDA, CDR2 SQIVND (reference sequence). CDR3 in amino acids: CASSTGLKYEQYF. The CDR3 DNA follows: TGTGCCAGTAGTACGGGTCTTAAGTACGAGCAGTACTTC.

This clone was detected once. At one boundary the junction diverges from the germline segment, which might be a read error. This sequence joins TRBV13 and TRBJ1-1; 8 bases fit TRBD1. CDR1 and CDR2 from the germline V gene are PRHDT and FYEKMQ (reference sequence). This CDR3 contains 14 residues. The CDR3, as DNA: TGTGCCAGCAGCGTAGGGACAGGGAACACTGAAGCTTTCTTT. Amino acids: CASSVGTGNTEAFF.

V is TRBV5-4 and J is TRBJ1-2; TRBD1 matches at 10 bases. J gave up 5 bases and V 4 bases, and 5 bases lay outside the gene matches. The CDR3 is made up of 14 amino acids. Germline CDR1 SGHNT, CDR2 YYREEE (reference sequence). In DNA form, the CDR3 reads TGTGCCAGCAGCAAGGACAGGGGGGCTTATGGCTACACCTTC. This encodes CASSKDRGAYGYTF.

The chain links TRBV5-6 to TRBJ1-1; 7 bases line up with TRBD1. Germline V lookup: CDR1 SGHDT, CDR2 YYEEEE. V gave up 4 bases and J gave up 2 bases; unmatched junction bases: 17. The CDR3 runs 18 residues. The CDR3 here is CASSPYTDVTGLNTEAFF. The CDR3 DNA follows: TGTGCCAGCAGCCCCTATACGGACGTGACAGGGCTAAACACTGAAGCTTTCTTT.

J is TRBJ1-1 and V is TRBV23-1; tentative D call: TRBD1 (5 bases). TRBV23-1 is flagged as an ORF with uncertain function. There are 13 residues in the CDR3. Trimming took 2 bases from V and 7 from J, leaving 11 bases between them. DNA for the CDR3: TGCGCCAGCAGTCAACCGGGGGGAAGTGAAGCTTTCTTT. Translation: CASSQPGGSEAFF.

In this sample, this clone is medium-sized. This chain uses TRBV4-2 with TRBJ2-7; 7 nucleotides match TRBD2. With V trimmed by 1 base and J by 8 bases, 2 bases remained unmatched. The germline V gene has CDR1 LGHNA and CDR2 YNFKEQ. This CDR3 comprises 12 residues. CDR3 sequence: CASSQAGGQQYF. CDR3 nucleotides: TGTGCCAGCAGCCAAGCGGGGGGACAGCAGTACTTC.

The J gene is TRBJ2-1, the V gene TRBV19; no reliable D call. The germline CDR1 and CDR2 sequences are LNHDA and SQIVND (reference sequence). V lost 5 bases, J lost 1 base, and 12 bases lay in between. CDR3 length equals 15 residues. CDR3 protein: CASSVDLWSYNEQFF. The CDR3, as DNA: TGTGCCAGTAGTGTCGATCTGTGGTCCTACAATGAGCAGTTCTTC.

Details on this clone: This likely came from a read error, as a far larger clone is one base away. The chain couples TRBV5-4 to TRBJ1-2, with D unclear. The V and J ends lost 4 bases and 3 bases respectively, with 19 bases between them. The length of the CDR3 is 16 residues. Germline CDR1 reads SGHNT; CDR2 reads YYREEE (reference sequence). CDR3 loop: CASSQDPPDLDYGYTF. CDR3 bases: TGTGCCAGCAGCCAAGATCCCCCAGACTTGGACTATGGCTACACCTTC.

By frequency in the sample, this clone is medium-sized. The V call is TRBV25-1, the J call TRBJ2-7, with 9 nucleotides matching TRBD1. After removal of 5 bases from V and 2 bases from J, the junction contained 13 bases not matched to a gene. This CDR3 spans 17 amino acids. Germline CDR1 and CDR2: MGHDK and SYGVNS. The CDR3, as DNA: TGTGCCAGCAGTAGTGACCGATGGGACAGGGAAACCTACGAGCAGTACTTC. Translation: CASSSDRWDRETYEQYF.